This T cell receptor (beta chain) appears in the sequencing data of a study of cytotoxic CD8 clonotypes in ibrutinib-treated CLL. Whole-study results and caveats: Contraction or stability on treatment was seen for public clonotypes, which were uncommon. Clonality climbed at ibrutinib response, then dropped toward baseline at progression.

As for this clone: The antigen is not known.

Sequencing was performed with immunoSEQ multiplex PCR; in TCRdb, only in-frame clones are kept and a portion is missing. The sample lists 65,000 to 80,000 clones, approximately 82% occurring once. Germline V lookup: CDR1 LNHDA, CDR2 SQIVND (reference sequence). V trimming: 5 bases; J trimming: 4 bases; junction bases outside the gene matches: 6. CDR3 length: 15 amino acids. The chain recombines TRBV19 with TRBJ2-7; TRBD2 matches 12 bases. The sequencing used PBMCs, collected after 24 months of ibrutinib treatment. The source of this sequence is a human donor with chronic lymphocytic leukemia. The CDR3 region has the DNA TGTGCCAGTAGTGGGAAACTAGCGGGAGGATACGAGCAGTACTTC. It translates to CASSGKLAGGYEQYF.